The 15 T cell receptor beta chains below all came from one sample that was sequenced in a study of blood T cells in healthy people across ages. The authors ran a second PCR of roughly 6 to 12 cycles using a sample-barcoded 5' primer and a J-beta primer mix. TCRdb re-derived calls from the 5' RACE reads in MiXCR, one entry per CDR3 protein. The sample yields 700,000 to 900,000 distinct CDR3 sequences, approximately 55% seen once. Sequences were obtained from blood. The receptor set was obtained from an elderly man in good health.

This clonotype was picked up a small number of times. This chain links TRBV6-6 with TRBJ1-2; 7 bases agree with TRBD1. Germline V lookup: CDR1 MNHNY, CDR2 SVGAGI (reference sequence). CDR3 length equals 16 residues. J lost 0 bases, V lost 6 bases, and 10 bases had no gene match. The CDR3 DNA is TGTGCCAGCAGACCCCCCGGGACAGAAGCTAACTATGGCTACACCTTC. Translating it yields CASRPPGTEANYGYTF.

V and J are TRBV29-1 and TRBJ2-3; D tentatively reads TRBD1 or TRBD2 (5 bases each). Germline assignment: CDR1 SQVTM and CDR2 ANQGSEA. The CDR3 consists of 13 residues. V shed 6 bases and J shed 0 bases, with 10 bases lying between them. The CDR3 DNA reads as TGCAGCGTCATGTGGGGGAGCACAGATACGCAGTATTTT. It yields the protein CSVMWGSTDTQYF.

The gene calls are TRBV20-1 and TRBJ2-3, with TRBD2 matching over 7 bases. V was clipped by 6 bases and J by 2 bases; unmatched bases: 11. The CDR3 runs 15 residues. Per germline, CDR1 DFQATT and CDR2 SNEGSKA (reference sequence). This CDR3 is CSARTSHKFTDTQYF. DNA of the CDR3: TGCAGTGCCAGGACTAGTCATAAATTCACAGATACGCAGTATTTT.

Here the CDR3 DNA reads TGTGCCATCAGTGAGGAGGGCAGGGGATTGGCTGGGGCCAACGTCCTGACTTTC. Its translation is CAISEEGRGLAGANVLTF. The rearrangement uses TRBV10-3 and TRBJ2-6; a weak D match, TRBD1 (6 bases). V gave up 2 bases and J gave up 2 bases, with 16 bases separating them. CDR1 ENHRY and CDR2 SYGVKD come from the germline V gene. The CDR3 runs to 18 residues.

Only a few counts were recorded for this clonotype. The chain combines TRBV7-2 with TRBJ2-5; possibly TRBD1 for D (5 bases). This CDR3 comprises 14 residues. CDR1 is SGHTA, CDR2 FQGNSA, per germline. Trimming pared 7 bases from V and 5 bases from J, leaving 17 bases between. CDR3 in DNA: TGTGCCAGCATACCGATAGGGGTTCACGAGACCCAGTACTTC. It translates to CASIPIGVHETQYF.

The chain links TRBV20-1 to TRBJ2-1, with D possibly TRBD2 on 5 matching bases. The tail of the sequence fits TRBJ2-7 better, so the J call may be wrong. The CDR3 is 16 residues long. The germline CDR1 and CDR2 sequences are DFQATT and SNEGSKA (reference sequence). Here the CDR3 reads CSARDPSGSRRNEQYF. The CDR3, as DNA: TGCAGTGCTAGAGATCCGAGCGGAAGTAGACGCAATGAGCAGTACTTC.

The genes are TRBV12-3 or TRBV12-4 and TRBJ2-1; D remains unclear. V lost 4 bases, J lost 0 bases, and 10 bases lay in between. This CDR3 spans 15 amino acids. CDR3 sequence reads: CASSSPPFSYNEQFF. The CDR3 DNA reads as TGTGCCAGCAGTTCCCCACCTTTCTCCTACAATGAGCAGTTCTTC.

This rearrangement joins TRBV12-3 or TRBV12-4 to TRBJ1-2; D is perhaps TRBD1 (5 bases). V was clipped by 6 bases and J by 12 bases, with 17 bases between them. The CDR3 spans 12 residues. The CDR3 DNA reads TGTGCCAGCAGCCGCGAAGTGAGGGGCCACACCTTC. It yields the protein CASSREVRGHTF.

For the CDR3, the DNA is TGTGCCAGCAGCGTAGGCATCCCGAATAGCAATCAGCCCCAGCATTTT. This codes for CASSVGIPNSNQPQHF. The chain employs TRBV9 and TRBJ1-5; D not resolved. The CDR3 loop spans 16 amino acids. V was trimmed by 0 bases and J by 0 bases, leaving 10 bases between them. Germline CDR1 is SGDLS and CDR2 is YYNGEE.

The rearrangement joins TRBV6-5 to TRBJ2-3, with D perhaps given as TRBD1 or TRBD2 (5 bases each). This CDR3 spans 15 amino acids. Trimming removed 5 bases at V and 4 bases at J, with 16 bases between. From germline, CDR1 is MNHEY and CDR2 SVGAGI. This chain's CDR3 is CASSPIRVGADTQYF. For the CDR3, the DNA is TGTGCCAGCAGTCCTATCAGGGTGGGGGCAGATACGCAGTATTTT.

This chain uses TRBV27 with TRBJ2-7; the D gene is possibly TRBD1 (6 bases). CDR3 length: 14 amino acids. The V and J ends lost 4 bases and 6 bases respectively, with 16 bases between them. The V gene's germline CDR1 is MNHEY and CDR2 SMNVEV (reference sequence). The CDR3: CASSSNRVLSEQYF. CDR3 in DNA: TGTGCCAGCAGTTCGAACAGGGTTCTCAGCGAGCAGTACTTC.

This clonotype was counted between two and nine times. This rearrangement joins TRBV5-1 to TRBJ2-7; 8 bases line up with TRBD1. Germline assignment: CDR1 SGHRS and CDR2 YFSETQ. Trimming removed 4 bases from V and 2 bases from J; junction bases left unmatched: 8. The CDR3 totals 15 residues. The CDR3: CASSIGGTGPYEQYF. The CDR3 DNA reads as TGCGCCAGCAGCATTGGCGGGACAGGACCCTACGAGCAGTACTTC.

In its sample, this clonotype was seen a few times. The chain carries TRBV12-3 or TRBV12-4 and TRBJ2-5; D call uncertain. The CDR3 is 14 amino acids. V lost 5 bases and J 1 base, leaving 11 bases between the germline ends. CDR3 in DNA: TGTGCCAGCAGTCCAGGCGGATCCCAAGAGACCCAGTACTTC. This encodes CASSPGGSQETQYF.

J is TRBJ1-6 and V is TRBV6-1; TRBD1 is a possible D gene (5 bases). Germline assignment: CDR1 MNHNS and CDR2 SASEGT. V gave up 1 base and J gave up 8 bases, with 9 bases separating them. The CDR3 covers 14 residues. CDR3 nucleotide sequence: TGTGCCAGCAGTGAAGGGATAGGGGATTCACCCCTCCACTTT. Encoded protein: CASSEGIGDSPLHF.

The chain combines TRBV29-1 with TRBJ2-5; 8 positions agree with TRBD2. The V gene's germline CDR1 is SQVTM and CDR2 ANQGSEA. With 6 bases clipped from V and 7 bases from J, the junction kept 10 bases outside the gene matches. The CDR3 runs 13 residues. This CDR3 reads CSVLTSAPGTQYF. The CDR3 nucleotides read TGCAGCGTGTTGACTAGCGCACCGGGGACCCAGTACTTC.